Shown below are 10 T cell receptor beta chains from a single sample sequenced in a study of T cells in Graves' hyperthyroidism and ophthalmopathy. Amplification of TCR beta CDR3 regions was performed using RNA transcripts as template. First-round RT-PCR with HTBI primers amplified the TCR CDR3 region. TCRdb reprocessed the multiplex PCR reads with MiXCR, giving one entry per CDR3 protein. The data hold about 570,000 distinct CDR3 sequences, with more than 45% observed a single time. The sequenced material came from peripheral blood or thyroid tissue (not recorded which). These receptors were obtained from an adult woman with Graves' disease, either hyperthyroidism or ophthalmopathy (not recorded which).

The chain joins TRBV7-9 to TRBJ1-6; 9 bases agree with TRBD1. This CDR3 spans 14 amino acids. Trimming cost V 8 bases and J 5 bases; bases outside gene matches: 4. The germline V gene has CDR1 SEHNR and CDR2 FQNEAQ (reference sequence). The CDR3 loop reads CASGRTGDNSPLHF. The CDR3 bases are TGTGCCAGCGGACGGACAGGGGATAATTCACCCCTCCACTTT. Full variable domain (remainder filled in from reference TRBV7-9 and TRBJ1-6): DTGVSQNPRHKITKRGQNVTFRCDPISEHNRLYWYRQTLGQGPEFLTYFQNEAQLEKSRLLSDRFSAERPKGSFSTLEIQRTEQGDSAMYLCASGRTGDNSPLHFGNGTRLTVT.

This clonotype was detected only a few times. J is TRBJ2-1 and V is TRBV25-1; the D is unclear. The CDR3 loop spans 14 amino acids. CDR1 and CDR2 from the germline V gene are MGHDK and SYGVNS. V lost 1 base and J 9 bases, leaving 13 bases between the germline ends. CDR3 bases: TGTGCCAGCAGTGAATTTGGTAGGGTGCTTGAGCAGTTCTTC. Translated: CASSEFGRVLEQFF.

This clonotype was counted once. The rearrangement links TRBV7-9 to TRBJ2-5; 7 bases agree with TRBD2. This CDR3 has 15 amino acids. The V and J ends lost 5 bases and 1 base, in that order; junction bases with no gene match: 7. Germline lookup yields CDR1 SEHNR and CDR2 FQNEAQ (reference sequence). Here the CDR3 DNA reads TGTGCCAGCAGCCAAATTGGCGGGGGCCAAGAGACCCAGTACTTC. Protein sequence: CASSQIGGGQETQYF.

The gene calls are TRBV20-1 and TRBJ2-5; no definite D call. The CDR3 sequence is 13 residues long. Germline V gene data show CDR1 as DFQATT and CDR2 as SNEGSKA (reference sequence). V shed 3 bases and J shed 2 bases, with 10 bases lying between them. CDR3 protein: CSASGPNQETQYF. In DNA form, the CDR3 reads TGCAGTGCTAGCGGACCAAATCAAGAGACCCAGTACTTC.

This clonotype was counted ten times or more. This chain joins TRBV5-1 and TRBJ2-7, with 7 bases that match TRBD2. Germline V lookup: CDR1 SGHRS, CDR2 YFSETQ. There are 15 residues in the CDR3. Trimming removed 0 bases from V and 2 bases from J; junction bases left unmatched: 5. The CDR3 loop reads CASSLDTSVAYEQYF. Here the CDR3 DNA reads TGCGCCAGCAGCTTGGATACTAGCGTAGCCTACGAGCAGTACTTC. The full variable domain, in which reference TRBV5-1 and TRBJ2-7 provide the parts outside the CDR3, is KAGVTQTPRYLIKTRGQQVTLSCSPISGHRSVSWYQQTPGQGLQFLFEYFSETQRNKGNFPGRFSGRQFSNSRSEMNVSTLELGDSALYLCASSLDTSVAYEQYFGPGTRLTVT.

V usage is TRBV7-2 and J usage is TRBJ1-2, with 9 nucleotides matching TRBD1. CDR3 length equals 15 residues. Germline loops: CDR1 SGHTA, CDR2 FQGNSA. With 5 bases clipped from V and 4 bases from J, the junction kept 8 bases outside the gene matches. The CDR3 nucleotides are TGTGCCAGCAGCCCCGGGACAGGGCTCGCCTATGGCTACACCTTC. Its translation: CASSPGTGLAYGYTF.

The chain couples TRBV9 to TRBJ2-7; 8 nucleotides agree with TRBD1. Germline assignment: CDR1 SGDLS and CDR2 YYNGEE. There are 15 residues in the CDR3. V lost 3 bases and J lost 5; bases outside the gene matches: 10. CDR3 sequence reads: CASSDRTGPRNEQYF. The DNA of the CDR3 is TGTGCCAGCAGCGACCGGACAGGGCCGAGAAACGAGCAGTACTTC.

The sample holds a few counts of this clonotype. The chain has TRBV7-9 and TRBJ1-1, with D hard to call. Germline CDR1 and CDR2: SEHNR and FQNEAQ (reference sequence). This CDR3 is built from 17 residues. V lost 1 base and J lost 2, with 17 bases in between. CDR3 residues: CASSLGVTFSSNTEAFF. DNA of the CDR3: TGTGCCAGCAGCTTAGGGGTGACATTTTCGAGCAACACTGAAGCTTTCTTT.

The V and J genes are TRBV2 and TRBJ2-2; unclear D gene. Per the germline V gene, CDR1 is SNHLY and CDR2 is FYNNEI. Trimming removed 4 bases at V and 5 bases at J, with 11 bases between. This CDR3 spans 14 amino acids. CDR3 region: CASSGDLGTGELFF. The CDR3 DNA sequence: TGTGCCAGCAGTGGGGATTTGGGGACCGGGGAGCTGTTTTTT. Drawing the rest from reference TRBV2 and TRBJ2-2, the complete variable domain is EPEVTQTPSHQVTQMGQEVILRCVPISNHLYFYWYRQILGQKVEFLVSFYNNEISEKSEIFDDQFSVERPDGSNFTLKIRSTKLEDSAMYFCASSGDLGTGELFFGEGSRLTVL.

CDR3 DNA sequence: TGCAGCGTTCAGCTCGGGGTAAGGGGCGGTGGCACTGAAGCTTTCTTT. Protein product: CSVQLGVRGGGTEAFF. The V gene is TRBV29-1, the J gene TRBJ1-1; TRBD1 might be the D (5 bases). This CDR3 spans 16 amino acids. CDR1 and CDR2 (germline): SQVTM, ANQGSEA. V shed 5 bases and J shed 4 bases, with 23 bases lying between them.